This entry describes one T cell receptor (beta chain). Its antigen remains unidentified. The data were taken from a study of cytomegalovirus exposure and HLA in healthy donors. Points from the study as a whole: Productive rates of about 87% or about 30% were seen for most TCR beta V segments in an earlier analysis.

Germline V gene data show CDR1 as MNHNY and CDR2 as SVGAGI (reference sequence). CDR3 size: 14 residues. The V gene lost 7 bases and the J gene lost 7 bases, with 14 bases spanning the gap. PCR involved 60 Vbeta and 13 Jbeta primers. Sequenced by immunoSEQ multiplex PCR; TCRdb stores in-frame clones only, minus some. The data contain under 150,000 clones, about 80% of them seen just once; the ten biggest clones take up approximately 0.97%. This receptor was taken from a human donor in good health. Sequenced: PBMCs. The chain combines TRBV6-6 with TRBJ1-6; D may be TRBD1 (6 bases). CDR3 in DNA: TGTGCCAGCACTACTACAGGGTACAATTCACCCCTCCACTTT. It codes for CASTTTGYNSPLHF.